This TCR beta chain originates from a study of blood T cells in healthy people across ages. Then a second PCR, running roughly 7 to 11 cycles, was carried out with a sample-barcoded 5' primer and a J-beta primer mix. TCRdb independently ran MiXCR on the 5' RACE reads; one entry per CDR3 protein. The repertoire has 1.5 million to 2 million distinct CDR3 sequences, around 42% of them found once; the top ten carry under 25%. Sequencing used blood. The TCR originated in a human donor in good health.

CDR3 coding DNA: TGTGCCAGTAGTATTAAGGGAAGTGGGACCCAGTACTTC. Translated, it gives CASSIKGSGTQYF. V is TRBV19 and J is TRBJ2-5; D call uncertain. With 3 bases removed from V and 7 bases from J, the gap between germline ends came to 12 bases. Germline values: CDR1 LNHDA, CDR2 SQIVND (reference sequence). The CDR3 is 13 amino acids.